Listed below are T cell receptor beta chains from one sample, sequenced in a study of CD8 T cells in ankylosing spondylitis. TCRdb itself ran the 5' RACE reads through MiXCR, one entry per CDR3 protein. In the table there are about 160,000 distinct CDR3 sequences, 15% to 20% of which are singletons. Sequences were obtained from blood, either unsorted or a sorted T cell fraction (not recorded which). The receptors derive from a male donor with ankylosing spondylitis or in good health (not recorded which). CDR3s include the opening cysteine and the closing phenylalanine or tryptophan. The D gene is left open where the match is weak. Rows may omit the clone size; those that give it use once, few, many or a size class.

v_call,clone_size,j_call,d_call,cdr3_aa,cdr3_nt
TRBV12-3/TRBV12-4,many,TRBJ1-5,-,CASSPGDRNQPQHF,TGTGCCAGCAGCCCCGGGGACCGCAATCAGCCCCAGCATTTT
TRBV28,-,TRBJ2-7,-,CASSRRYSTYEQYF,TGTGCCAGCAGCCGACGGTACTCTACCTACGAGCAGTACTTC
TRBV28,-,TRBJ1-6,-,CASSPLLGGSPLHF,TGTGCCAGCAGCCCACTGTTGGGTGGTTCACCCCTCCACTTT
TRBV2,-,TRBJ2-4,TRBD1,CASQRGTGENIQYF,TGTGCCAGCCAAAGGGGGACAGGAGAAAACATTCAGTACTTC
TRBV12-3/TRBV12-4,-,TRBJ1-3,-,CTRCLARGSLRSGNTIYF,TGTACCCGCTGTTTAGCGAGGGGTAGCCTTCGCTCTGGAAACACCATATATTTT
TRBV5-1,-,TRBJ2-5,TRBD2,CASSPSGSQETQYF,TGCGCCAGCAGCCCTAGCGGTTCCCAAGAGACCCAGTACTTC
TRBV7-2,few,TRBJ1-3,-,CASSTTWTTSGNTIYF,TGTGCCAGCAGCACCACCTGGACAACCTCTGGAAACACCATATATTTT
TRBV20-1,many,TRBJ2-5,-,CSARRPRTFQETQYF,TGCAGTGCTAGAAGGCCACGGACTTTCCAAGAGACCCAGTACTTC
TRBV12-3/TRBV12-4,many,TRBJ2-3,TRBD1,CASSDRVSDTQYF,TGTGCCAGCAGTGACAGGGTTAGTGATACGCAGTATTTT
TRBV10-3,few,TRBJ2-7,-,CAISGNPDSYQSYEQYF,TGTGCCATCAGTGGAAATCCTGACAGCTACCAATCCTACGAGCAGTACTTC
TRBV7-8,many,TRBJ2-7,TRBD2,CASSGDYSYEQYF,TGTGCCAGCAGCGGGGACTACTCCTACGAGCAGTACTTC
TRBV27,few,TRBJ1-5,-,CASSLRAGSSNQPQHF,TGTGCCAGCAGTTTACGGGCAGGTTCTAGCAATCAGCCCCAGCATTTT
TRBV4-1,few,TRBJ2-2,-,CASSLGTSNTGELFF,TGCGCCAGCAGCCTCGGGACTTCGAACACCGGGGAGCTGTTTTTT
TRBV12-3/TRBV12-4,many,TRBJ2-3,-,CASSWKGRGTQYF,TGTGCCAGCAGTTGGAAGGGGCGGGGTACGCAGTATTTT
TRBV7-2,-,TRBJ2-1,-,CASSLAGPSGDEQFF,TGTGCCAGCAGCTTAGCCGGACCCTCGGGCGATGAGCAGTTCTTC
TRBV5-1,many,TRBJ1-5,TRBD1,CASSLQGAGGNQPQHF,TGCGCCAGCAGCTTGCAGGGGGCTGGGGGCAATCAGCCCCAGCATTTT
TRBV29-1,many,TRBJ1-1,-,CSVDNGGGTEAFF,TGCAGCGTTGATAACGGGGGGGGCACTGAAGCTTTCTTT
TRBV7-3,many,TRBJ2-1,TRBD2,CASSLTGTSGYQLGYNEQFF,TGTGCCAGCAGCTTAACCGGGACTAGCGGATATCAGTTAGGTTACAATGAGCAGTTCTTC
TRBV12-5,-,TRBJ2-1,TRBD2,CASGHGTSKVDEQFF,TGTGCTAGTGGCCACGGGACTAGTAAAGTCGATGAGCAGTTCTTC
TRBV20-1,few,TRBJ1-1,-,CSARNREGTEAFF,TGCAGTGCTAGAAACAGGGAGGGGACTGAAGCTTTCTTT
TRBV7-8,many,TRBJ2-3,TRBD2,CASSFGTSGRTDTQYF,TGTGCCAGCAGCTTTGGGACTAGCGGGAGGACAGATACGCAGTATTTT
TRBV20-1,many,TRBJ2-7,TRBD1,CSAREGQGVGYEQYF,TGCAGTGCTAGAGAGGGACAGGGAGTCGGCTACGAGCAGTACTTC
TRBV7-2,few,TRBJ2-7,TRBD1,CASSQLTGGFSYEQYF,TGTGCCAGCAGCCAACTCACAGGGGGTTTTTCCTACGAGCAGTACTTC
TRBV23-1,-,TRBJ2-7,TRBD1,CASDTGTGVYEQYF,TGCGCCAGCGACACCGGGACAGGGGTCTACGAGCAGTACTTC
TRBV29-1,few,TRBJ1-4,TRBD1,CSVEGTGAIGEKLFF,TGCAGCGTTGAAGGAACAGGGGCGATTGGTGAAAAACTGTTTTTT
TRBV20-1,-,TRBJ2-1,TRBD2,CSAQGAIAGGYNEQFF,TGCAGTGCCCAGGGGGCGATAGCGGGAGGTTACAATGAGCAGTTCTTC
TRBV5-1,-,TRBJ1-1,-,CASSSPPGENTEAFF,TGCGCCAGCAGTTCACCGCCAGGGGAGAACACTGAAGCTTTCTTT
TRBV9,few,TRBJ2-2,-,CASTSTANTGELFF,TGTGCCAGCACTTCGACAGCGAACACCGGGGAGCTGTTTTTT
TRBV25-1,many,TRBJ1-1,-,CASSQSLGNTEAFF,TGTGCCAGCAGCCAATCGTTAGGGAACACTGAAGCTTTCTTT
TRBV19,-,TRBJ2-4,-,CASSRTTGAKNIQYF,TGTGCCAGTAGTCGGACAACCGGAGCCAAAAACATTCAGTACTTC
TRBV3-1,many,TRBJ2-7,TRBD1,CASSPSGTGLYEQYF,TGTGCCAGCAGCCCTTCCGGGACAGGACTCTACGAGCAGTACTTC
TRBV30,-,TRBJ1-5,-,CAWSRGSMDQPQHF,TGTGCCTGGAGTCGAGGAAGTATGGATCAGCCCCAGCATTTT
TRBV7-6,many,TRBJ2-1,-,CASSLEDSGLLFF,TGTGCCAGCAGCTTAGAAGATTCCGGGTTGCTGTTCTTC
TRBV6-4,-,TRBJ2-3,-,CASSDSIYDSTDTQYF,TGTGCCAGCAGTGACTCGATCTACGATAGCACAGATACGCAGTATTTT
TRBV6-1,few,TRBJ1-5,TRBD1,CASREGARGQPQHF,TGTGCCAGCAGGGAGGGGGCGCGAGGTCAGCCCCAGCATTTT
TRBV10-2,once,TRBJ2-5,TRBD2,CASRHELAGWVQETQYF,TGCGCCAGCAGACATGAACTAGCGGGCTGGGTTCAAGAGACCCAGTACTTC
TRBV24-1,few,TRBJ2-6,-,CATSKSTGTLSGANVLTF,TGTGCCACCAGTAAATCGACAGGCACCCTTTCTGGGGCCAACGTCCTGACTTTC
TRBV5-1,-,TRBJ1-1,-,CASSSQGSNTEAFF,TGCGCCAGCAGCTCTCAGGGATCGAACACTGAAGCTTTCTTT
TRBV7-7,many,TRBJ1-1,-,CASSLAKNTEAFF,TGTGCCAGCAGCTTAGCCAAGAACACTGAAGCTTTCTTT
TRBV10-3,-,TRBJ2-2,-,CAINPQGGTGELFF,TGTGCCATCAATCCCCAGGGGGGAACCGGGGAGCTGTTTTTT
TRBV29-1,many,TRBJ1-1,-,CSVVSWTASKNTEAFF,TGCAGCGTTGTAAGTTGGACAGCATCAAAGAACACTGAAGCTTTCTTT
TRBV7-7,many,TRBJ2-2,-,CASSLGTSTTGELFF,TGTGCCAGCAGCTTGGGGACTTCTACTACCGGGGAGCTGTTTTTT
TRBV5-1,many,TRBJ2-7,-,CASSLRPYEQYF,TGCGCCAGCAGCTTGCGTCCCTACGAGCAGTACTTC
TRBV9,-,TRBJ1-1,-,CASSVAPGNTEAFF,TGTGCCAGCAGCGTAGCTCCAGGTAACACTGAAGCTTTCTTT
TRBV2,many,TRBJ1-3,-,CASRTIGSGNTIYF,TGTGCCAGCAGGACAATCGGATCTGGAAACACCATATATTTT
TRBV7-9,-,TRBJ1-1,-,CASSFLTEAFF,TGTGCCAGCAGCTTTCTCACTGAAGCTTTCTTT
TRBV4-1,-,TRBJ2-3,TRBD2,CASSQTGGLVGDTQYF,TGCGCCAGCAGCCAAACCGGGGGACTAGTGGGAGATACGCAGTATTTT
TRBV7-8,many,TRBJ2-1,-,CASSLVQLAYNEQFF,TGTGCCAGCAGCTTAGTCCAGTTAGCCTACAATGAGCAGTTCTTC